This T cell receptor (beta chain) was sequenced for a study of blood T cell repertoires in COVID-19. Study background: COVID-19 samples from acute and convalescent phases originated in the United States, Italy and Spain. From T cells, B-cell-depleted T cells, or PBMCs came the material, which was cDNA or gDNA.

In the original processing: Nucleated cell counts were estimated from reference gene primer amplification. Sequenced by immunoSEQ multiplex PCR; TCRdb stores in-frame clones only, minus some. V and J calls and clone size are those listed in that table; D and trimming were worked out from the DNA. The data contain some 150,000 clones, about nine tenths of them seen just once; the ten biggest clones take up under 12%. There are a few counts of this clone. This CDR3 is built from 17 residues. Germline V CDR1 and CDR2: WNHNN, SYGVQD (reference sequence). The V and J ends lost 4 bases and 7 bases, in that order; junction bases with no gene match: 7.

This receptor was identified in a man in his fifties with active or convalescent COVID-19. The rearrangement uses TRBV10-1 and TRBJ2-1; 16 positions agree with TRBD2. The sequenced sample consisted of peripheral blood. CDR3 coding DNA: TGCGCCAGCAGTGGCGGGACTAGCGGGAGGGCCAGGAATGAGCAGTTCTTC. This translates into CASSGGTSGRARNEQFF.